The present entry profiles one T cell receptor beta chain with its context. Its specific antigen is unknown. No qualities accompany the bases; no much larger clone lies one base away. Spanning cysteine to phenylalanine, the CDR3 consists of 19 amino acids. Just the 57-base CDR3 DNA is kept, in frame starting at base 1. CDR1 and CDR2 were assigned from the germline V gene as SGHRS and YFSETQ. V lost 3 bases and J lost 3 bases, and the count of bases not matched to a germline gene is 10. This sample was taken from a study of T cell responses to AZD1222 COVID-19 vaccine (dated by TCRdb to 2020 to 2023). General notes on the study: AZD1222 recipients given second doses at about 4 weeks or at about 12 weeks were pooled, since spike-specific TCR depth and breadth were not found to differ between the two schedules. TCR sequencing was performed for 230 to 250 trial participants, of whom some 200 were given two doses of AZD1222 and approximately 26 were given two doses of MenACWY control vaccine. Trial participants were enrolled by age into subgroups of 18-55, 56-69 and 70-plus years, and about 150, 27 and 61 TCR-sequenced participants, respectively, were included in these subgroups. Broader findings and caveats from the paper: Participants were mostly white British, with more females than males. The authors suggested clonal diversity may have been underestimated. The 56-69-year group was small, and its depth increase did not reach significance, likely because of low power. Because no day 14 peak-response samples were available, the repertoires could be characterized only after the peak T cell response. Spike-specific TCR breadth and depth rose significantly after two AZD1222 doses compared with day 0 and with MenACWY recipients. Only five or six AZD1222 recipients were SARS-CoV-2 seropositive at baseline, limiting conclusions about previously exposed vaccinees. Reportedly, close to half of the unique spike-specific TCRs recognized epitopes lying outside the regions that are mutated in the B.1.351 and B.1.1.7 variants. Vaccine-associated CD4 TCRs spanned the whole spike protein, with dominant responses in regions 160-218 and 743-854.

The CDR3 regions of human TCRbeta chains were subjected to immunosequencing. As for the original processing: TCRs in the repertoires were compared against a reference library of SARS-CoV-2-specific TCRs that had been generated with the MIRA antigen-specificity platform. Breadth meant the fraction of unique TCRs that were SARS-CoV-2-associated, whereas depth meant the fraction of total T cells that were SARS-CoV-2-associated. Using the MIRA data, each spike-specific TCR was mapped to the spike region that the TCR reacts to and placed in a CD4 or CD8 class. Log10-transformed breadth and depth values were compared by one-way ANOVA with Sidak's multiple comparisons tests. The source is immuneACCESS, and TCRdb retained only in-frame sequences with V and J called. Part of the clones is not carried over; for the studies checked, unresolved V genes explain less than half of this, and the remainder is unexplained. The DNA gave D and trimming, while V, J and clone size come from that table. The table for this sample lists 90,000 to 150,000 clones; 88% of them were counted only once. Of the sample, 2% to 3% is held by the ten largest clones.

The time point label, read with the paper, signifies: baseline before first vaccination. Samples from vaccinated people were obtained from the UK trials COV001 and COV002, which included a single-blind randomized controlled phase 2/3 trial of AZD1222 (ChAdOx1 nCoV-19) in healthy adults. Trial participant PBMC samples were collected at day 0 and day 28 after the second dose for TCRbeta chain sequencing. This receptor chain uses TRBV5-1 and TRBJ2-1, with TRBD2 matching 15 junction bases. Here the sequenced sample was peripheral blood, taken on day 0 of AZD1222 vaccination. This receptor was identified in an adult in good health. The CDR3 reads as follows: CASSSGLAGGPRFYNEQFF. The DNA sequence is as follows: TGCGCCAGCAGCTCCGGACTAGCGGGAGGGCCTAGGTTCTACAATGAGCAGTTCTTC.